Listed here is a single TCR beta chain. The target antigen is unknown. Sample time point: pre-treatment sample, taken before nivolumab and TIL therapy. This sample is part of a study of TIL therapy for anti-PD-1-resistant metastatic lung cancer. This CDR3 is 17 amino acids long. Between the trimmed V and J ends, which lost 4 bases and 0 bases, there was a span of 16 bases. The V gene's germline CDR1 is LGHNA and CDR2 YNFKEQ. Findings and limits, study-wide: After infusion, TIL clonotypes partly replaced peripheral T cells and declined over months.

The libraries were made with immunoSEQ v3. Sequencing depth was approximately 2 million read pairs for survey level, roughly 4.5-6.5 million for deep. Clones were read by immunoSEQ multiplex PCR, and TCRdb kept only the in-frame ones, dropping some. The profile shows about 47,000 clones, around 86% of them singletons. The sequence came from a person aged 25 to 79 with non-small cell lung cancer. Sequenced material: blood, taken at baseline. This rearrangement joins TRBV4-2 to TRBJ2-1; D may be TRBD2 (6 bases). CDR3 bases: TGTGCCAGCAGCCCCCTGGGGGGAGGAGCCTCCTACAATGAGCAGTTCTTC. As protein: CASSPLGGGASYNEQFF.